The 17 T cell receptor beta chains listed next were all sequenced from one sample in a study of T cell changes during pregnancy in multiple sclerosis. Method: immunoSEQ multiplex PCR; TCRdb's copy keeps in-frame clones and lacks some. The table records about 35,000 clones, about 92% of them present only once. The source was CD4+ T cells from peripheral blood mononuclear cells, collected after pregnancy. Receptors were obtained from a female donor in good health, enrolled as a control in a pregnancy study.

This rearrangement joins TRBV5-1 to TRBJ1-5, with 7 bases lining up with TRBD1. The junction had 14 bases not matched to a gene; V was cut back by 4 bases and J by 7 bases. There are 16 residues in the CDR3. The V gene's germline CDR1 is SGHRS and CDR2 YFSETQ. CDR3 nucleotides: TGCGCCAGCAGCCCAACGGGACGTATCAGGGGGCAGCCCCAGCATTTT. Translated: CASSPTGRIRGQPQHF.

This clone occurred a few times. The CDR3 ends on some other residue instead of the conserved phenylalanine or tryptophan, so this is likely a read error. Because the CDR3's place on the DNA is in doubt, the DNA is left out and the CDR3 is given as listed by TCRdb. This sequence joins TRBV2 and TRBJ1-1. Germline V gene sequence: CDR1 SNHLY, CDR2 FYNNEI. The CDR3 numbers 12 amino acids, ends counted. The CDR3 sequence: CASSERGLRGLD.

The chain combines TRBV6-4 with TRBJ2-7, with D possibly TRBD1 on 6 matching bases. Germline-derived CDR1 and CDR2 are MRHNA and SNTAGT. V was shortened by 2 bases and J by 1 base, with 12 bases between the two germline ends. This CDR3 has 15 residues. The DNA of the CDR3 is TGTGCCAGCAGTGACGAGGCAGGGGATTCCTACGAGCAGTACTTC. Translated, it gives CASSDEAGDSYEQYF.

The gene calls are TRBV18 and TRBJ2-1, with 12 bases aligning to TRBD2. From germline, CDR1 is KGHSH and CDR2 LQKENI. V shed 3 bases and J 8 bases; nucleotides not matched to a gene: 5. This CDR3 is 15 amino acids long. CDR3 in DNA: TGTGCCAGCTCACCGACTAGCGGGAGCTGGGATGAGCAGTTCTTC. Translating it yields CASSPTSGSWDEQFF.

The chain has TRBV4-1 and TRBJ1-4; D remains ambiguous. V was clipped by 0 bases and J by 13 bases, with 6 bases between them. The germline V gene has CDR1 MGHRA and CDR2 YSYEKL. This CDR3 region has 11 residues. The CDR3 DNA follows: TGCGCCAGCAGCCAAGAGAGGGTACTGTTTTTT. The encoded protein is CASSQERVLFF.

The chain combines TRBV7-2 with TRBJ2-3; a possible D gene is TRBD1 (5 bases). Trimming took 0 bases from V and 2 from J, leaving 6 bases between them. The germline gives CDR1 SGHTA, CDR2 FQGNSA. There are 14 residues in the CDR3. The CDR3 region is CASSLAGLTDTQYF. CDR3 sequence (DNA): TGTGCCAGCAGCTTAGCGGGGCTCACAGATACGCAGTATTTT. The variable domain in full, completed from reference TRBV7-2 and TRBJ2-3, reads GAGVSQSPSNKVTEKGKDVELRCDPISGHTALYWYRQSLGQGLEFLIYFQGNSAPDKSGLPSDRFSAERTGGSVSTLTIQRTQQEDSAVYLCASSLAGLTDTQYFGPGTRLTVL.

The chain employs TRBV2 and TRBJ2-1, with TRBD2 matching 12 bases. This CDR3 comprises 16 residues. With V trimmed by 4 bases and J by 5 bases, 6 bases remained unmatched. Germline loops: CDR1 SNHLY, CDR2 FYNNEI. The CDR3 loop reads CASSGRLAGVHNEQFF. In nucleotides, the CDR3 is TGTGCCAGCAGTGGCCGACTAGCGGGAGTTCACAATGAGCAGTTCTTC. The full variable domain, rest sourced from reference TRBV2 and TRBJ2-1, is EPEVTQTPSHQVTQMGQEVILRCVPISNHLYFYWYRQILGQKVEFLVSFYNNEISEKSEIFDDQFSVERPDGSNFTLKIRSTKLEDSAMYFCASSGRLAGVHNEQFFGPGTRLTVL.

This chain connects TRBV19 to TRBJ2-5, with TRBD2 as a possible D gene (5 bases). With 4 bases removed from V and 1 base from J, the gap between germline ends came to 7 bases. Looked up from germline, CDR1 is LNHDA and CDR2 is SQIVND (reference sequence). The CDR3 has 13 residues. The CDR3: CASSKAGQETQYF. The CDR3 nucleotides read TGTGCCAGTAGTAAGGCGGGCCAAGAGACCCAGTACTTC.

V is TRBV5-1 and J is TRBJ1-1, with TRBD1 matching 7 bases. Germline V gene lookup returns CDR1 SGHRS and CDR2 YFSETQ. The V and J ends lost 2 bases and 1 base, in that order; junction bases with no gene match: 8. The CDR3 runs to 16 residues. The CDR3 here is CASSLIGGAGNTEAFF. In nucleotides, the CDR3 is TGCGCCAGCAGCTTAATAGGGGGCGCAGGGAACACTGAAGCTTTCTTT.

The chain joins TRBV5-6 to TRBJ2-5; 14 nucleotides line up with TRBD2. The CDR3 runs to 15 residues. The J segment lost 5 bases and the V segment lost 7 bases, leaving 7 bases of the junction unmatched. The germline V gene encodes CDR1 SGHDT and CDR2 YYEEEE. CDR3 amino acids: CASSGLAGAGETQYF. The DNA of the CDR3 is TGTGCCAGCTCGGGACTAGCGGGGGCCGGGGAGACCCAGTACTTC.

J is TRBJ1-2 and V is TRBV6-1; 9 nucleotides line up with TRBD1. V lost 7 bases, J lost 3 bases, and 6 bases stayed unmatched. CDR3 size: 14 residues. The germline gives CDR1 MNHNS, CDR2 SASEGT. CDR3 sequence (DNA): TGTGCCAGCATTGTGGGACAGGGTTACTATGGCTACACCTTC. This gives the protein CASIVGQGYYGYTF.

This clone was counted between two and nine times. At one boundary the junction diverges from the germline segment, which might be a read error. The chain carries TRBV10-1 and TRBJ2-7; D gene uncertain. The CDR3 has 12 amino acids. CDR1 and CDR2 (germline): WNHNN, SYGVQD (reference sequence). The CDR3 region has the DNA TGCGCCAGCGGTGACGTTCCTTACGAGCAGTACTTC. Protein: CASGDVPYEQYF.

The chain links TRBV14 to TRBJ1-1, with TRBD1 as a possible D gene (5 bases). This CDR3 region has 13 residues. Germline-derived CDR1 and CDR2 are SGHDN and FVKESK. Trimming removed 1 base at V and 4 bases at J, with 7 bases between. The CDR3 bases are TGTGCCAGCAGCCAAGGGGGCAGCACTGAAGCTTTCTTT. It translates to CASSQGGSTEAFF.

J is TRBJ2-7 and V is TRBV7-2; TRBD2 matches at 7 bases. Germline CDR1 SGHTA, CDR2 FQGNSA. The CDR3 loop spans 17 amino acids. Trimming cost V 5 bases and J 3 bases; bases outside gene matches: 16. CDR3 in amino acids: CASSEGTKLPLRYEQYF. For the CDR3, the DNA is TGTGCCAGCAGCGAAGGGACTAAATTACCCTTACGCTACGAGCAGTACTTC.

The rearrangement links TRBV7-6 to TRBJ2-1, with 8 positions matching TRBD2. From germline, CDR1 is SGHVS and CDR2 FNYEAQ. The junction had 10 bases not matched to a gene; V was cut back by 0 bases and J by 6 bases. The CDR3 is 17 amino acids. CDR3 amino acids: CASSLAPPSGSSNEQFF. Here the CDR3 DNA reads TGTGCCAGCAGCTTAGCGCCCCCCAGCGGGAGTAGCAATGAGCAGTTCTTC.

The chain employs TRBV25-1 and TRBJ1-6; D gene ambiguous. CDR3 length equals 14 residues. The germline V gene encodes CDR1 MGHDK and CDR2 SYGVNS. V was pared by 7 bases and J by 6 bases, with 13 bases between. The DNA for the CDR3 is TGTGCCAGCAAGATGGGTGGAGGTAATTCACCCCTCCACTTT. As protein: CASKMGGGNSPLHF.

V gene TRBV7-9 combines with J gene TRBJ2-3; TRBD2 might be the D (5 bases). With 4 bases removed from V and 1 base from J, the gap between germline ends came to 9 bases. Germline loops: CDR1 SEHNR, CDR2 FQNEAQ (reference sequence). The CDR3 extends over 14 amino acids. CDR3 in amino acids: CASSSTAGTDTQYF. The CDR3 DNA follows: TGTGCCAGCAGCTCCACAGCGGGCACAGATACGCAGTATTTT. The whole variable domain, remainder taken from reference TRBV7-9 and TRBJ2-3, is DTGVSQNPRHKITKRGQNVTFRCDPISEHNRLYWYRQTLGQGPEFLTYFQNEAQLEKSRLLSDRFSAERPKGSFSTLEIQRTEQGDSAMYLCASSSTAGTDTQYFGPGTRLTVL.